A selection of T cell receptor beta chains follows, all from one sample in a study of shared clonotypes between healthy human individuals. Assay: immunoSEQ multiplex PCR; the TCRdb copy retains only in-frame clones and omits some. The top ten hold about 0.94% of the sample, which has around 990,000 clones, roughly 80% seen once. Specimen: memory CD4+ T cells from PBMCs. These receptor sequences come from a man aged 18 to 30 in good health. Some clones in this sample may be carry-over from other donors' samples. Each CDR3 is given with its conserved first and last residue. The order of the fields is V gene, D gene, clone size, J gene, CDR3 protein, CDR3 DNA. The D gene is left open where the match is weak. Expanded clones are given a class, and other clones once, few, many or no size at all.

>TRBV5-1|-|-|TRBJ2-3
CASSPGFDSSTDTQYF
TGCGCCAGCAGCCCGGGATTTGATTCTAGCACAGATACGCAGTATTTT
>TRBV7-3|-|-|TRBJ2-7
CASSPGPGSYEQYF
TGTGCCAGCAGCCCAGGTCCGGGCTCCTACGAGCAGTACTTC
>TRBV12-1|-|once|TRBJ2-7
CASSSVIEGEQYF
TGTGCCAGCAGCTCCGTTATAGAGGGAGAGCAGTACTTC
>TRBV27|-|few|TRBJ1-1
CASSSVGLGGTEAFF
TGTGCCAGCAGCTCCGTTGGCCTGGGCGGGACTGAAGCTTTCTTT
>TRBV7-8|-|-|TRBJ1-5
CASSLERGLGNQPQHF
TGTGCCAGCAGCTTAGAGAGAGGGCTTGGCAATCAGCCCCAGCATTTT
>TRBV4-2|-|many|TRBJ2-2
CASSGRWGYQGTGELFF
TGTGCCAGCAGCGGGCGTTGGGGATATCAGGGCACCGGGGAGCTGTTTTTT
>TRBV27|-|-|TRBJ2-2
CASSPITGELFF
TGTGCCAGCAGCCCTATAACCGGGGAGCTGTTTTTT
>TRBV28|TRBD2|-|TRBJ2-1
CASSPTGREMYEQFF
TGTGCCAGCAGCCCTACGGGGCGGGAGATGTATGAGCAGTTCTTC
>TRBV23-1|TRBD1|-|TRBJ1-5
CASSQPPSGGKDQPQHF
TGCGCCAGCAGTCAACCCCCGTCAGGGGGCAAGGATCAGCCCCAGCATTTT
>TRBV2|-|-|TRBJ2-2
CASRRSGSNTGELFF
TGTGCCAGCAGACGTAGCGGTTCGAACACCGGGGAGCTGTTTTTT
>TRBV25-1|TRBD1|few|TRBJ2-3
CASSAQGDITDTQYF
TGTGCCAGCAGTGCCCAGGGGGACATCACAGATACGCAGTATTTT
>TRBV6-1|-|-|TRBJ1-5
CASSVTPGGAGFSNQPQHF
TGTGCCAGCAGTGTTACCCCGGGGGGCGCGGGTTTTAGCAATCAGCCCCAGCATTTT
>TRBV5-1|TRBD2|-|TRBJ2-4
CASRSSLGRGLAKNIQYF
TGCGCCAGCCGCTCCTCCCTAGGGAGGGGCCTAGCCAAAAACATTCAGTACTTC
>TRBV27|-|-|TRBJ1-5
CASSPYTGNQPQHF
TGTGCCAGCAGTCCATACACGGGGAATCAGCCCCAGCATTTT
>TRBV30|TRBD2|-|TRBJ2-1
CAISGKERQFF
TGTGCCATTAGCGGGAAAGAACGGCAGTTCTTC
>TRBV9|TRBD2|few|TRBJ2-5
CASSVASGSRTQYF
TGTGCCAGCAGCGTAGCTAGCGGGAGTAGGACCCAGTACTTC
>TRBV7-9|-|-|TRBJ2-1
CASSPGGGLLLYNEQFF
TGTGCCAGCAGCCCCGGTGGCGGGTTACTCCTTTACAATGAGCAGTTCTTC
>TRBV7-9|-|-|TRBJ1-1
CASSLSGALGTEAFF
TGTGCCAGCAGCTTATCTGGGGCCTTAGGCACTGAAGCTTTCTTT
>TRBV9|TRBD2|-|TRBJ2-1
CASSVLPGLADNEQFF
TGTGCCAGCAGCGTGTTGCCGGGACTAGCGGACAATGAGCAGTTCTTC
>TRBV14|-|-|TRBJ1-2
CASSPQETRGYTF
TGTGCCAGCAGCCCACAAGAAACCAGGGGCTACACCTTC
>TRBV6-1|-|-|TRBJ2-1
CASRTTGLANNEQFF
TGTGCCAGCAGGACAACAGGGCTAGCAAACAATGAGCAGTTCTTC
>TRBV28|-|few|TRBJ1-1
CASSYSPGLEAFF
TGTGCCAGCAGTTATTCTCCGGGCCTAGAAGCTTTCTTT
>TRBV19|-|-|TRBJ1-2
CASTDRTNYGYTF
TGTGCCAGCACCGACAGGACCAACTATGGCTACACCTTC
>TRBV2|-|-|TRBJ1-2
CAAITGTVSSYGYTF
TGTGCCGCCATCACGGGTACAGTTAGCTCCTATGGCTACACCTTC
>TRBV5-4|-|-|TRBJ2-5
CASSLSVQQETQYF
TGTGCCAGCAGCTTGTCTGTCCAGCAAGAGACCCAGTACTTC
>TRBV6-9|-|-|TRBJ2-7
CARAMSIYEQYF
TGTGCAAGGGCAATGTCAATCTACGAGCAGTACTTC
>TRBV7-2|-|-|TRBJ2-1
CANSSGYNEQFF
TGTGCCAACAGCTCTGGTTACAATGAGCAGTTCTTC
>TRBV30|-|few|TRBJ2-1
CAWSVGGSATYNEQFF
TGTGCCTGGAGTGTAGGTGGGAGCGCCACCTACAATGAGCAGTTCTTC
>TRBV6-1|-|-|TRBJ1-3
CASTLSNSGNTIYF
TGTGCCAGCACCCTTTCCAACTCTGGAAACACCATATATTTT
>TRBV6-1|-|-|TRBJ2-3
CASSVQGPPSTDTQYF
TGTGCCAGCAGTGTTCAGGGCCCGCCGAGCACAGATACGCAGTATTTT
>TRBV5-1|TRBD1|-|TRBJ2-2
CASRRTGQGNTGELFF
TGCGCCAGCAGGCGGACAGGGCAGGGAAACACCGGGGAGCTGTTTTTT
>TRBV5-1|-|-|TRBJ2-7
CASSPLPERGGEQYF
TGCGCCAGCAGCCCACTCCCGGAGAGAGGGGGCGAGCAGTACTTC
>TRBV11-3|-|-|TRBJ2-1
CASSLNRYNEQFF
TGTGCCAGCAGCTTAAACCGTTACAATGAGCAGTTCTTC
>TRBV28|-|few|TRBJ1-1
CASSQNKQGITEAFF
TGTGCCAGCAGTCAAAATAAACAGGGAATCACTGAAGCTTTCTTT
>TRBV7-7|-|-|TRBJ2-2
CASSLGDGELFF
TGTGCTAGCAGCTTAGGGGACGGGGAGCTGTTTTTT
>TRBV4-2|-|-|TRBJ2-1
CASSQDWTVTYNEQFF
TGTGCCAGCAGCCAAGACTGGACGGTGACCTACAATGAGCAGTTCTTC
>TRBV28|-|-|TRBJ1-2
CASSFDYLGATVNYGYTF
TGTGCCAGCAGTTTTGATTACTTGGGGGCAACCGTTAACTATGGCTACACCTTC
>TRBV27|TRBD2|-|TRBJ2-2
CASPLAGVTGELFF
TGTGCCAGCCCCCTAGCGGGAGTAACCGGGGAGCTGTTTTTT
>TRBV7-9|-|few|TRBJ1-3
CAGRTGSGNTIYF
TGTGCCGGCAGGACCGGCTCTGGAAACACCATATATTTT
>TRBV18|-|-|TRBJ2-5
CASSSGYQETQYF
TGTGCCAGCTCTTCGGGGTATCAAGAGACCCAGTACTTC
>TRBV5-1|-|-|TRBJ1-4
CASSWGHGNEKLFF
TGCGCCAGCAGCTGGGGGCACGGTAATGAAAAACTGTTTTTT
>TRBV5-4|TRBD2|-|TRBJ2-7
CASSRILAGGTYEQYF
TGTGCCAGCAGCAGAATACTAGCGGGAGGCACCTACGAGCAGTACTTC
>TRBV18|TRBD1|once|TRBJ1-1
CASSPGQAVDTEAFF
TGTGCCAGCTCACCCGGACAGGCGGTGGACACTGAAGCTTTCTTT
>TRBV2|TRBD2|-|TRBJ2-1
CASRLAETYNEQFF
TGTGCCAGTAGACTAGCAGAGACCTACAATGAGCAGTTCTTC
>TRBV2|-|-|TRBJ2-3
CASSEPGALTDTQYF
TGTGCCAGCAGTGAACCAGGGGCCCTCACAGATACGCAGTATTTT
>TRBV2|-|-|TRBJ2-5
CASSGDSQETQYF
TGTGCCAGCAGTGGGGACTCTCAAGAGACCCAGTACTTC